The present TCR beta chain was sequenced within a study of blood T cell repertoires in COVID-19. The overall study: The samples span acute and convalescent COVID-19 from the United States, Italy and Spain. T cells, B-cell-depleted T cells, or PBMCs provided the cDNA or gDNA that served as material.

Trimming took 0 bases from V and 5 from J, leaving 11 bases between them. The CDR3 sequence is 15 residues long. The protocol was immunoSEQ multiplex PCR, while the TCRdb copy is restricted to in-frame clones and leaves out a portion. The repertoire holds fewer than 90,000 clones, roughly 90% seen once, with 15% in the top ten. This receptor was obtained from a male donor with acute or convalescent COVID-19. The sample consisted of peripheral blood. The chain uses TRBV23-1 and TRBJ2-1; no clear D. TRBV23-1 has ORF status, its function being uncertain. This CDR3 is CASSQSWWADNEQFF. DNA for the CDR3: TGCGCCAGCAGTCAATCGTGGTGGGCAGACAATGAGCAGTTCTTC.